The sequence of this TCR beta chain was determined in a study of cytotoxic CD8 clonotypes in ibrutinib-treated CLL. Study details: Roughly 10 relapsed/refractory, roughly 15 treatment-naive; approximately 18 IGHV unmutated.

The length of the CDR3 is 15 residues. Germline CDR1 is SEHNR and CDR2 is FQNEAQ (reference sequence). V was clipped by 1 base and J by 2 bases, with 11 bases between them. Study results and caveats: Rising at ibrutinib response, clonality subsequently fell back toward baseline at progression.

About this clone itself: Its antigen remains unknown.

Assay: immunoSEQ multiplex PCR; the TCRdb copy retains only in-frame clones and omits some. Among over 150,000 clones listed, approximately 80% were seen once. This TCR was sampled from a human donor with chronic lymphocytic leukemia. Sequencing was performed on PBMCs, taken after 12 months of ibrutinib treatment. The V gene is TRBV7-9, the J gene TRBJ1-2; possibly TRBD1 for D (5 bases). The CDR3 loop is CASSLVSGDNYGYTF. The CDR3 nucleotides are TGTGCCAGCAGCTTAGTTTCGGGGGACAACTATGGCTACACCTTC.